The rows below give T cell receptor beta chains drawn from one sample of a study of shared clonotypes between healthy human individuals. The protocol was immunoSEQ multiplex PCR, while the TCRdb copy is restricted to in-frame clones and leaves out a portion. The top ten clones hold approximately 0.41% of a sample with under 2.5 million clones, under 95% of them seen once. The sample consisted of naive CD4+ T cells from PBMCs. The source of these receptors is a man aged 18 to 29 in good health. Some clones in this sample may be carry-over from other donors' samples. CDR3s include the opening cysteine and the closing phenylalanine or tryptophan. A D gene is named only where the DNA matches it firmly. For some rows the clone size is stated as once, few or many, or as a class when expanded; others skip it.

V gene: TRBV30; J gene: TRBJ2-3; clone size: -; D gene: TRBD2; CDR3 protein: CAWSGTGGPSDTQYF; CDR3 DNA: TGTGCCTGGAGTGGAACGGGAGGGCCTTCAGATACGCAGTATTTT
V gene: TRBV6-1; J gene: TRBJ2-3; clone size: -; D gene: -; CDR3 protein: CASKAAITDTQYF; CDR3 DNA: TGTGCCAGTAAGGCGGCAATAACAGATACGCAGTATTTT
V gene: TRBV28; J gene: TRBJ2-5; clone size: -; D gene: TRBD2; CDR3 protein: CASSQGGLAMETQYF; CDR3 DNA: TGTGCCAGCAGCCAAGGGGGACTAGCGATGGAGACCCAGTACTTC
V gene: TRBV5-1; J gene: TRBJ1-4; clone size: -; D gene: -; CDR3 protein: CASSAIQGRNEKLFF; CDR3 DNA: TGCGCCAGCAGCGCCATCCAGGGGCGTAATGAAAAACTGTTTTTT
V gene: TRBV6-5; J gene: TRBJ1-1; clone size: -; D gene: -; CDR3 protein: CAGRQNRNTEAFF; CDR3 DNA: TGTGCCGGCAGGCAGAACAGGAACACTGAAGCTTTCTTT
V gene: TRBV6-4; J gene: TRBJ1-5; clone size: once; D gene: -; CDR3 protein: CASRTCRDNNQPQHF; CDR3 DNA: TGTGCCAGCAGGACCTGCAGGGACAACAATCAGCCCCAGCATTTT
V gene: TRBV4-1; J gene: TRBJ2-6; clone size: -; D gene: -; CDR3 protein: CASSQKTQTFSGANVLTF; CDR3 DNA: TGCGCCAGCAGCCAAAAGACACAAACCTTCTCTGGGGCCAACGTCCTGACTTTC
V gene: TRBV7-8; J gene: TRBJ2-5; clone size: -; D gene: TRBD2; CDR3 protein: CASTRGLAGTETQYF; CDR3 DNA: TGTGCCAGCACACGAGGACTAGCGGGAACAGAGACCCAGTACTTC
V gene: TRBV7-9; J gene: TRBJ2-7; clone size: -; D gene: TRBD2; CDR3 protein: CASSAGTGLGTYEQYF; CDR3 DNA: TGTGCCAGCAGCGCAGGGACGGGACTAGGCACCTACGAGCAGTACTTC
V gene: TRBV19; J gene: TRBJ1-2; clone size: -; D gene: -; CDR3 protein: CASTLRGVGYGYTF; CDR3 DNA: TGTGCCAGTACCCTTCGGGGTGTCGGCTATGGCTACACCTTC
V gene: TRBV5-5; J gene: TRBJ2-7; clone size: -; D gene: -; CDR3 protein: CASSLRAYEQYF; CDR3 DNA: TGTGCCAGCAGCTTGAGGGCCTACGAGCAGTACTTC
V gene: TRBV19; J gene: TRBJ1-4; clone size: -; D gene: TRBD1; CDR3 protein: CASSIRYRGDATNEKLFF; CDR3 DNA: TGTGCCAGTAGTATAAGGTACAGGGGGGATGCAACTAATGAAAAACTGTTTTTT
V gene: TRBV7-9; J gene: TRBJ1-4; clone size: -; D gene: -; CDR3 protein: CASSLAGEGGKLFF; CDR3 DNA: TGTGCCAGCAGCTTAGCAGGGGAGGGCGGAAAACTGTTTTTT
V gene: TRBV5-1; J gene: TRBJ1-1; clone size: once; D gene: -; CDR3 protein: CASSLGVGGLGTEAFF; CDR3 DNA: TGCGCCAGCAGCTTGGGAGTCGGGGGCTTGGGCACTGAAGCTTTCTTT
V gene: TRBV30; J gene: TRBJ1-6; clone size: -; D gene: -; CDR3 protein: CAWSDRGRAYNSPLHF; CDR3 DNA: TGTGCCTGGAGTGACCGGGGACGCGCCTATAATTCACCCCTCCACTTT
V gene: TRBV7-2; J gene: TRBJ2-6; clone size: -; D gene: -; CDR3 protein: CASSLDSGSGANVLTF; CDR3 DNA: TGTGCCAGCAGCTTAGACTCAGGGTCTGGGGCCAACGTCCTGACTTTC
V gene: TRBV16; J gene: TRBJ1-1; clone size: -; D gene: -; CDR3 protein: CASSQSWRVSNTEAFF; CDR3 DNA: TGTGCCAGCAGCCAATCGTGGAGGGTCTCGAACACTGAAGCTTTCTTT
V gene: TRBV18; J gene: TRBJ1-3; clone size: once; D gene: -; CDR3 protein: CASSPVQATGGNTIYF; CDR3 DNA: TGTGCCAGCTCACCAGTCCAGGCCACAGGGGGAAACACCATATATTTT
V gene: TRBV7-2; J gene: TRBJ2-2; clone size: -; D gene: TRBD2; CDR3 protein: CASSLRGGMAGELFF; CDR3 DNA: TGTGCCAGCAGCTTAAGGGGAGGGATGGCCGGGGAGCTGTTTTTT
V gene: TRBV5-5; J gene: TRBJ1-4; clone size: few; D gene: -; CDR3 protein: CASSVPGTNEKLFF; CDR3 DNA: TGTGCCAGCAGCGTTCCGGGCACTAATGAAAAACTGTTTTTT
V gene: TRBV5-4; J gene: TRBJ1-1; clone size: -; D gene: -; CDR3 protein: CASSPPEATEAFF; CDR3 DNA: TGTGCCAGCAGCCCTCCTGAGGCCACTGAAGCTTTCTTT
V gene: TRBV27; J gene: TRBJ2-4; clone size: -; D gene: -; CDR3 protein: CASAPLAKNIQYF; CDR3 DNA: TGTGCCAGTGCCCCCTTAGCCAAAAACATTCAGTACTTC
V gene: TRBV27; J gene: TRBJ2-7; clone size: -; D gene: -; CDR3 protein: CASRRPGPLGPYEQYF; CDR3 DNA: TGTGCCAGCAGAAGGCCGGGCCCTCTCGGCCCCTACGAGCAGTACTTC
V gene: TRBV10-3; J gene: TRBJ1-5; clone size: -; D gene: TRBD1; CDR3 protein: CSSGQGNQPQHF; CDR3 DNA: TGTTCGTCGGGACAGGGCAATCAGCCCCAGCATTTT
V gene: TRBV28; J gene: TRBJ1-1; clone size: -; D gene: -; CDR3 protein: CASSPRTDGYTEAFF; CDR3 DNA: TGTGCCAGCAGTCCTCGGACCGACGGGTACACTGAAGCTTTCTTT
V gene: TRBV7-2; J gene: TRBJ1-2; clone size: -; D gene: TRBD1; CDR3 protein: CASSFRTGDYGYTF; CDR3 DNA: TGTGCCAGCAGCTTCCGGACAGGGGACTATGGCTACACCTTC
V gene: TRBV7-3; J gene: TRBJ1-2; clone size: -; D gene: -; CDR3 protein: CASSFGTGYGYTF; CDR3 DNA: TGTGCCAGCAGCTTTGGTACAGGCTATGGCTACACCTTC
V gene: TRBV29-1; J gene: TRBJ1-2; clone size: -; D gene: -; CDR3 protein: CSVGVSGFGYTF; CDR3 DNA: TGCAGCGTTGGCGTATCGGGGTTTGGCTACACCTTC
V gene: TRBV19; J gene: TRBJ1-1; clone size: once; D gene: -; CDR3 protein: CASSIVRGGTEAFF; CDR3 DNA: TGTGCCAGTAGTATAGTCAGAGGGGGGACTGAAGCTTTCTTT
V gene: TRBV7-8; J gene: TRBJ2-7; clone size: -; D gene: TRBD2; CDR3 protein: CARKDGFGGLAGDPEEQYF; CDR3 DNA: TGTGCCAGAAAGGACGGCTTTGGGGGGCTAGCGGGAGACCCCGAAGAGCAGTACTTC
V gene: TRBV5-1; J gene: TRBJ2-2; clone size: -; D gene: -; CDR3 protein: CASSLDSRPNTGELFF; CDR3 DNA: TGCGCCAGCAGCTTGGATAGTAGACCGAACACCGGGGAGCTGTTTTTT
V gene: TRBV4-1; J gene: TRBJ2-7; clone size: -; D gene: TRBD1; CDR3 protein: CASSRGAGTGAHEQYF; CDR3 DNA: TGCGCCAGCAGCCGCGGAGCCGGGACAGGGGCACACGAGCAGTACTTC
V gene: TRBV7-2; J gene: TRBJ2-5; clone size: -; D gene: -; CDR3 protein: CASSLGRGETQYF; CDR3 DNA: TGTGCCAGCAGCTTAGGCAGGGGAGAGACCCAGTACTTC
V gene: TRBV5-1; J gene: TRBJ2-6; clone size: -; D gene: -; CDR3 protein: CASSLAGTEDAGANVLTF; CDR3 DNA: TGCGCCAGCAGCTTGGCCGGGACTGAGGACGCGGGGGCCAACGTCCTGACTTTC
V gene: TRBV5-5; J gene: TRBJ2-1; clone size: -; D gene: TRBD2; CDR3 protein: CASSLGLQREQFF; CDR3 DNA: TGTGCCAGCAGCCTGGGACTACAAAGGGAGCAGTTCTTC
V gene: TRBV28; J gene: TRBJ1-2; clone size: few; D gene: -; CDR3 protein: CASRGEGEGYTF; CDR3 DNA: TGTGCCAGCAGGGGTGAAGGCGAGGGCTACACCTTC
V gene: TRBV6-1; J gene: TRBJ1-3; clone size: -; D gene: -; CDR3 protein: CASSDLPTVGGNTIYF; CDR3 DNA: TGTGCCAGCAGTGACCTACCGACAGTGGGAGGAAACACCATATATTTT
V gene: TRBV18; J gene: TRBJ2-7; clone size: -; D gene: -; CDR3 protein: CASSPSGASYEQYF; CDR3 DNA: TGTGCCAGCTCACCATCGGGGGCCTCCTACGAGCAGTACTTC
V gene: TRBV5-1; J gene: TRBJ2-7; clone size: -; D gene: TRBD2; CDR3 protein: CASSFLAGGSYEQYF; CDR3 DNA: TGCGCCAGCAGCTTTTTAGCGGGAGGTTCCTACGAGCAGTACTTC
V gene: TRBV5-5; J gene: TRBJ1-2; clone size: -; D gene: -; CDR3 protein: CASSLVRQLNYGYTF; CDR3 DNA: TGTGCCAGCAGCTTGGTTCGGCAGCTTAACTATGGCTACACCTTC
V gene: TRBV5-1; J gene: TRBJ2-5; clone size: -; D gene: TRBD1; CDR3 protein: CASSGTGSVATQYF; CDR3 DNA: TGCGCCAGCAGCGGGACAGGGTCCGTAGCGACCCAGTACTTC
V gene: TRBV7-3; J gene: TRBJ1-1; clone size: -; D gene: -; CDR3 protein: CASSFTRNTEAFF; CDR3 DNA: TGTGCCAGCAGCTTCACCAGGAACACTGAAGCTTTCTTT
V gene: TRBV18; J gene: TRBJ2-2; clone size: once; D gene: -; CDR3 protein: CASSPAGVNTGELFF; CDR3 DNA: TGTGCCAGCTCACCTGCCGGGGTGAACACCGGGGAGCTGTTTTTT
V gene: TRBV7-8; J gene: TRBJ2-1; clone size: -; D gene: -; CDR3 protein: CASSLRESTDRYNEQFF; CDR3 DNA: TGTGCCAGCAGCTTACGCGAGAGCACGGACCGCTACAATGAGCAGTTCTTC
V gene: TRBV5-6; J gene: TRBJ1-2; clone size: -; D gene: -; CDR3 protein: CASSLATRAGYTF; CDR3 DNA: TGTGCCAGCAGCTTGGCCACCCGTGCCGGCTACACCTTC
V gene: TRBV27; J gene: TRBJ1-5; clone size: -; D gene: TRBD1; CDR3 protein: CASSPPGGSNQPQHF; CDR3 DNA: TGTGCCAGCAGTCCTCCAGGGGGAAGCAATCAGCCCCAGCATTTT
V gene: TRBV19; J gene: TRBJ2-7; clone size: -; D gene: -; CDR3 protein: CALTDKYEQYF; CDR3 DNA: TGTGCCTTGACAGACAAATACGAGCAGTACTTC
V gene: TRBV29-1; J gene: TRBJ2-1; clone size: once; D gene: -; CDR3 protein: CSVGPTGLDEQFF; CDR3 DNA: TGCAGCGTTGGGCCTACAGGGTTGGATGAGCAGTTCTTC
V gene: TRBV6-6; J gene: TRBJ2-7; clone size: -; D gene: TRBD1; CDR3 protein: CASRDRVYEQYF; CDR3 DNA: TGTGCCAGCAGGGACAGGGTCTACGAGCAGTACTTC
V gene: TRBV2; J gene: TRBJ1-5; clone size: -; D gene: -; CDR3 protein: CASGGSIRGFSNQPQHF; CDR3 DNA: TGTGCCAGCGGTGGATCGATAAGGGGGTTTAGCAATCAGCCCCAGCATTTT
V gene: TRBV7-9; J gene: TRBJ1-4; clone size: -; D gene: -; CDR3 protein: CASSRNLDDEKLFF; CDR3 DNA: TGTGCCAGCAGCCGAAATCTGGACGATGAAAAACTGTTTTTT
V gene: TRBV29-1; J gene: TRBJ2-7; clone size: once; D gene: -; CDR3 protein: CSVVYGSSYEQYF; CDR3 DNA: TGCAGCGTTGTATACGGTAGCTCCTACGAGCAGTACTTC